The rows below give T cell receptor beta chains drawn from one sample of a study of OX40 agonist ivuxolimab in advanced cancers. Repertoires were generated with immunoSEQ multiplex PCR, while TCRdb's copy carries only in-frame clones and drops some. The data hold around 40,000 clones, with 86% observed a single time. The material sequenced was CD4+ or CD8+ T cells sorted from blood, taken in a trial of the OX40 agonist ivuxolimab. The receptor set was obtained from an adult with an advanced solid tumor such as melanoma, head and neck, liver or kidney cancer. Each CDR3 is given with its conserved first and last residue. The order of the fields is V gene, J gene, CDR3 protein.

V: TRBV19; J: TRBJ2-7; CDR3: CASSMETAGAYTLEQYF
V: TRBV28; J: TRBJ1-4; CDR3: CASSFLAATNEKLFF
V: TRBV19; J: TRBJ1-3; CDR3: CASSKRDRGFALSGNTIYF
V: TRBV27; J: TRBJ2-1; CDR3: CASRSSSRGEQFF
V: TRBV11-2; J: TRBJ2-3; CDR3: CASSFLPTDTQYF
V: TRBV6-5; J: TRBJ1-2; CDR3: CASKGSSYGYTF
V: TRBV4-1; J: TRBJ2-1; CDR3: CASSQGVLRREFYNEQFF
V: TRBV5-1; J: TRBJ1-1; CDR3: CASRTQGNTEAFF
V: TRBV18; J: TRBJ1-2; CDR3: CASSPAQGLSGYTF
V: TRBV4-1; J: TRBJ1-2; CDR3: CASSQLQGSGGYTF
V: TRBV28; J: TRBJ1-4; CDR3: CASRDSSVRGEKLFF
V: TRBV5-8; J: TRBJ1-4; CDR3: CASSLLPGGLGEKLFF
V: TRBV7-2; J: TRBJ1-1; CDR3: CASSLSGNTEAFF
V: TRBV6-1; J: TRBJ1-2; CDR3: CASIEGGQANYGYTF
V: TRBV10-3; J: TRBJ1-2; CDR3: CAISEGENRFGYTF
V: TRBV27; J: TRBJ2-5; CDR3: CASTFQETQYF
V: TRBV5-8; J: TRBJ2-7; CDR3: CASSLLGDRGNEQYF
V: TRBV7-2; J: TRBJ2-7; CDR3: CASSRPSRYEQYF
V: TRBV7-8; J: TRBJ2-1; CDR3: CASSYKTGANEQFF
V: TRBV5-4; J: TRBJ2-7; CDR3: CASSPTLAGALYEQYF
V: TRBV5-1; J: TRBJ2-6; CDR3: CASTWDASSSGANVLTF
V: TRBV11-2; J: TRBJ2-7; CDR3: CASSQRVFGAYEQYF
V: TRBV28; J: TRBJ2-5; CDR3: CASSPRRGRVETQYF
V: TRBV5-1; J: TRBJ2-1; CDR3: CASSLSGVNNEQFF
V: TRBV2; J: TRBJ2-1; CDR3: CASSWREGLYNEQFF
V: TRBV27; J: TRBJ1-1; CDR3: CASSLGTGDEAFF
V: TRBV5-6; J: TRBJ2-5; CDR3: CASSLVPGETQYF
V: TRBV19; J: TRBJ2-7; CDR3: CASSIRAPSDEQYF
V: TRBV7-2; J: TRBJ1-2; CDR3: CASRLRGGVEYGYTF
V: TRBV7-9; J: TRBJ2-1; CDR3: CARTNDRGNEQFF
V: TRBV18; J: TRBJ1-3; CDR3: CASSGDRAAGNTIYF
V: TRBV28; J: TRBJ1-5; CDR3: CASSLWGSSNQPQHF